A single sample gave rise to the 27 T cell receptor beta chains below, sequenced in a study of CD8 T cells in Susac syndrome. Random hexamers primed reverse transcription of about 0.5 to 1 ug RNA. One entry per CDR3 protein results from TCRdb running MiXCR on the immunoSEQ multiplex PCR reads. The repertoire consists of about 300,000 distinct CDR3 sequences, with roughly 85% occurring once and the leading ten covering 0.2% to 0.25%. The sequenced sample was CD8+ T cells from PBMCs. These receptors all stem from a human donor with multiple sclerosis.

This clonotype was seen once. The rearrangement links TRBV5-6 to TRBJ1-1, with a possible D match to TRBD1 (5 bases). Per germline, CDR1 SGHDT and CDR2 YYEEEE. The CDR3 is 15 residues long. The germline V and J ends were trimmed by 4 bases and 0 bases, with 13 bases remaining between them. The CDR3 here is CASSIPTVMNTEAFF. CDR3 DNA: TGTGCCAGCAGCATTCCGACAGTCATGAACACTGAAGCTTTCTTT. Looking up the rest from reference TRBV5-6 and TRBJ1-1 gives the full variable domain: DAGVTQSPTHLIKTRGQQVTLRCSPKSGHDTVSWYQQALGQGPQFIFQYYEEEERQRGNFPDRFSGHQFPNYSSELNVNALLLGDSALYLCASSIPTVMNTEAFFGQGTRLTVV.

The V and J genes are TRBV4-3 and TRBJ2-1; D gene ambiguous. The CDR3 spans 18 residues. Trimming removed 0 bases at V and 0 bases at J, with 15 bases between. In germline, CDR1 is LGHNA, CDR2 YSLEER. The CDR3 reads CASSQDAAPGSSYNEQFF. The CDR3 DNA reads TGCGCCAGCAGCCAAGATGCCGCGCCAGGCAGCTCCTACAATGAGCAGTTCTTC.

In its sample, this clonotype was seen a few times. The chain joins TRBV30 to TRBJ2-1, with unresolved D. Germline lookup yields CDR1 GTSNPN and CDR2 SVGIG (reference sequence). The CDR3 loop spans 13 amino acids. V dropped 0 bases and J dropped 0 bases, with 3 bases sitting between them. DNA of the CDR3: TGTGCCTGGAGTGTGGACTCCTACAATGAGCAGTTCTTC. Its protein is CAWSVDSYNEQFF.

This clonotype has a handful of counts. The J gene is TRBJ2-2, the V gene TRBV14; D is uncertain. Trimming left V 2 bases short and J 1 base short, with 2 bases between. Germline values: CDR1 SGHDN, CDR2 FVKESK. The CDR3 contains 13 residues. CDR3 nucleotide sequence: TGTGCCAGCAGCCAACTGAACACCGGGGAGCTGTTTTTT. It encodes CASSQLNTGELFF.

This chain connects TRBV6-2 or TRBV6-3 to TRBJ1-1, with D hard to call. V was trimmed by 2 bases and J by 1 base, leaving 8 bases between them. Germline CDR1 and CDR2: MNHEY and SVGEGT. The CDR3 is 14 amino acids. CDR3 bases: TGTGCCAGCAGTTACCCGGGGTGGAACACTGAAGCTTTCTTT. Translated: CASSYPGWNTEAFF.

This chain joins TRBV27 and TRBJ2-7; TRBD2 matches 11 bases. The CDR3 extends over 15 amino acids. Trimming took 2 bases from V and 2 from J; bases not matched to a gene: 2. CDR1 is MNHEY and CDR2 is SMNVEV in the germline V gene (reference sequence). The CDR3 spells CASSLLAGGTYEQYF. The CDR3 DNA reads TGTGCCAGCAGTTTACTAGCGGGAGGTACCTACGAGCAGTACTTC.

The chain employs TRBV28 and TRBJ2-3; the match to TRBD2 covers 8 bases. This CDR3 comprises 19 residues. With V trimmed by 4 bases and J by 4 bases, 19 bases remained unmatched. Germline CDR1 reads MDHEN; CDR2 reads SYDVKM. CDR3 protein: CASSSRGGPAGERADTQYF. DNA of the CDR3: TGTGCCAGCAGTTCTAGGGGGGGCCCAGCGGGAGAAAGGGCAGATACGCAGTATTTT.

This chain joins TRBV5-6 and TRBJ2-7; 8 bases match TRBD1. Germline CDR1 reads SGHDT; CDR2 reads YYEEEE. Germline trimming cut 4 bases from V and 3 bases from J; bases unmatched to any gene: 6. The CDR3 has 14 amino acids. DNA of the CDR3: TGTGCCAGCAGCGTGGGACAGGCGAACTACGAGCAGTACTTC. Amino acids: CASSVGQANYEQYF. The full variable domain, rest sourced from reference TRBV5-6 and TRBJ2-7, is DAGVTQSPTHLIKTRGQQVTLRCSPKSGHDTVSWYQQALGQGPQFIFQYYEEEERQRGNFPDRFSGHQFPNYSSELNVNALLLGDSALYLCASSVGQANYEQYFGPGTRLTVT.

The chain combines TRBV19 with TRBJ2-3, with TRBD1 identical over 7 bases. This CDR3 is 14 amino acids long. The V segment lost 8 bases and the J segment 3 bases; nucleotides outside the gene matches: 8. Germline V CDR1 and CDR2: LNHDA, SQIVND (reference sequence). The CDR3 protein is CASPDRDGTDTQYF. DNA of the CDR3: TGTGCCAGTCCTGACAGGGACGGAACAGATACGCAGTATTTT.

This clonotype was seen more than once but under ten times. This sequence joins TRBV27 and TRBJ2-7, with 7 bases lining up with TRBD2. The CDR3 extends over 13 amino acids. Trimming took 5 bases from V and 4 from J; bases not matched to a gene: 5. The V gene's germline CDR1 is MNHEY and CDR2 SMNVEV (reference sequence). The CDR3 region has the DNA TGTGCCAGCAGTCTCGGGGAGGGGTACGAGCAGTACTTC. The encoded protein is CASSLGEGYEQYF.

The chain uses TRBV4-3 and TRBJ1-3; 9 bases map to TRBD1. Germline V gene data show CDR1 as LGHNA and CDR2 as YSLEER. CDR3 length equals 17 residues. With 6 bases clipped from V and 1 base from J, the junction kept 10 bases outside the gene matches. The CDR3 loop reads CASSLQGAKTSGNTIYF. In DNA, the CDR3 is TGCGCCAGCAGTTTACAGGGGGCGAAGACGTCTGGAAACACCATATATTTT.

This clonotype has a single count. The chain employs TRBV7-8 and TRBJ2-3; TRBD1 or TRBD2 may be the D gene (5 bases each). Trimming took off 3 bases at V and 6 bases at J, with 16 bases between the two ends. CDR3 length: 15 amino acids. Germline CDR1 is SGHVS and CDR2 is FQNEAQ. As DNA, the CDR3 is TGTGCCAGCAGCTTTAGCCGGGACCCCCGGGATACGCAGTATTTT. It yields the protein CASSFSRDPRDTQYF.

V usage is TRBV3-1 and J usage is TRBJ2-4, with TRBD1 matching over 7 bases. The J segment lost 1 base and the V segment lost 2 bases, leaving 8 bases of the junction unmatched. Germline V gene lookup returns CDR1 LGHDT and CDR2 YNNKEL (reference sequence). The CDR3 loop spans 17 amino acids. The CDR3 here is CASSQSSRGKAKNIQYF. Here the CDR3 DNA reads TGTGCCAGCAGCCAAAGCTCCAGGGGGAAGGCCAAAAACATTCAGTACTTC.

The chain links TRBV20-1 to TRBJ2-7, with a tentative D call TRBD2 (6 bases). The CDR3 contains 16 residues. In germline, CDR1 is DFQATT, CDR2 SNEGSKA (reference sequence). V was cut by 0 bases and J by 4 bases, with 19 bases left in between. Here the CDR3 reads CSARDPRGLVYYEQYF. Written as DNA, the CDR3 is TGCAGTGCTAGAGACCCTAGGGGACTCGTTTATTACGAGCAGTACTTC.

The genes are TRBV28 and TRBJ1-1; tentative D call: TRBD1 (5 bases). The CDR3 covers 16 residues. Germline-derived CDR1 and CDR2 are MDHEN and SYDVKM. V was clipped by 5 bases and J by 4 bases, with 20 bases between them. The CDR3 reads CASSLLAGPGGTEAFF. The CDR3 nucleotides are TGTGCCAGCAGTCTCCTCGCAGGGCCCGGGGGCACTGAAGCTTTCTTT.

The chain carries TRBV9 and TRBJ2-6; D gene unclear. CDR1 and CDR2 (germline): SGDLS, YYNGEE. The CDR3 length is 16 residues. Trimming removed 3 bases from V and 0 bases from J, with 10 bases in between. CDR3 nucleotides: TGTGCCAGCAGCGGATACGTAGTCTCTGGGGCCAACGTCCTGACTTTC. It encodes CASSGYVVSGANVLTF.

The CDR3 region has the DNA TGTGCCAGCAACTATTTAGGGAGCACTGAAGCTTTCTTT. This translates into CASNYLGSTEAFF. The rearrangement uses TRBV28 and TRBJ1-1; D not certain. Between the trimmed V and J ends, which lost 7 bases and 4 bases, there was a span of 13 bases. The CDR3 spans 13 residues. Germline V lookup: CDR1 MDHEN, CDR2 SYDVKM.

This clonotype was detected once. The V call is TRBV13, the J call TRBJ1-1, with 7 bases aligning to TRBD1. The J segment lost 2 bases and the V segment lost 5 bases, leaving 11 bases of the junction unmatched. Germline-derived CDR1 and CDR2 are PRHDT and FYEKMQ (reference sequence). The CDR3 spans 16 residues. The CDR3 reads CASSPSPTGPNTEAFF. DNA of the CDR3: TGTGCCAGCAGCCCAAGTCCGACAGGGCCCAACACTGAAGCTTTCTTT.

About this clonotype: Germline is not matched at one junction end, which may reflect a read error. The rearrangement uses TRBV12-5 and TRBJ2-1; weak D call: TRBD1 (5 bases). The CDR3 contains 13 residues. CDR1 is LGHNT, CDR2 FRNRAP, per germline. CDR3 protein: CASGLLQANEQLF. The CDR3 bases are TGTGCTAGTGGTTTGTTACAGGCTAATGAGCAGCTCTTC.

As for this clonotype: Sequence at one end of the junction differs from germline and may be a read error. V usage is TRBV30 and J usage is TRBJ1-2; D remains unclear. CDR1 and CDR2 (germline): GTSNPN, SVGIG (reference sequence). This CDR3 has 16 amino acids. CDR3 bases: TGTACCTGGAGTCTTCATACCACGCCCGGGCCCTATGGCTACACCTTC. The encoded protein is CTWSLHTTPGPYGYTF.

The rearrangement uses TRBV7-9 and TRBJ1-1, with 9 bases aligning to TRBD1. The CDR3 is 14 residues long. The ends lost 5 bases at V and 8 bases at J; junction bases unmatched: 9. Germline lookup yields CDR1 SEHNR and CDR2 FQNEAQ (reference sequence). The chain's CDR3 is CASSLQGAHLEAFF. The DNA of the CDR3 is TGTGCCAGCAGCCTACAGGGGGCGCATTTAGAAGCTTTCTTT.

The rearrangement joins TRBV4-3 to TRBJ1-4; 9 bases are shared with TRBD1. The germline V gene has CDR1 LGHNA and CDR2 YSLEER. V lost 3 bases, J lost 8 bases, and 7 bases stayed unmatched. The CDR3 has 15 amino acids. The CDR3 DNA reads TGCGCCAGCAGCCAGTGGGACAGGGCAGGCGAAAAACTGTTTTTT. This codes for CASSQWDRAGEKLFF.

The genes are TRBV5-1 and TRBJ2-1; TRBD2 aligns across 13 bases. Germline CDR1 and CDR2: SGHRS and YFSETQ. V shed 3 bases and J 8 bases; nucleotides not matched to a gene: 8. The CDR3 is 16 amino acids. The CDR3 here is CASSSRTSGRIDEQFF. The CDR3 DNA sequence: TGCGCCAGCAGCTCACGGACTAGCGGGAGAATCGATGAGCAGTTCTTC.

The V gene is TRBV27, the J gene TRBJ2-1; TRBD2 aligns across 8 bases. Trimming cost V 0 bases and J 4 bases; bases outside gene matches: 11. The CDR3 is made up of 18 amino acids. Germline lookup yields CDR1 MNHEY and CDR2 SMNVEV (reference sequence). The CDR3 here is CASSLSYVGSGNYNEQFF. The CDR3 DNA sequence: TGTGCCAGCAGTTTATCCTACGTTGGTAGCGGGAATTACAATGAGCAGTTCTTC.

The chain carries TRBV5-4 and TRBJ1-2; D gene uncertain. In germline, CDR1 is SGHNT, CDR2 YYREEE (reference sequence). V lost 4 bases to trimming and J lost 6 bases, with 10 bases between them. This CDR3 has 12 amino acids. The CDR3 is CASSLDLDGYTF. The CDR3 DNA reads as TGTGCCAGCAGCCTGGACTTGGATGGCTACACCTTC.

This CDR3 is CASSHQYEGYGYTF. CDR3 DNA: TGTGCCAGCAGCCATCAGTACGAGGGCTATGGCTACACCTTC. The chain recombines TRBV7-6 with TRBJ1-2; no firm D call. In germline, CDR1 is SGHVS, CDR2 FNYEAQ. CDR3 length: 14 residues. V shed 5 bases and J shed 4 bases, with 14 bases lying between them.

The CDR3 region has the DNA TGTGCCAGCAGCTCCGACAACAATGAGCAGTTCTTC. Amino acid sequence: CASSSDNNEQFF. The gene calls are TRBV7-9 and TRBJ2-1; D is undetermined. The CDR3 has 12 residues. V lost 4 bases, J lost 5 bases, and 6 bases lay in between. The germline CDR1 and CDR2 sequences are SEHNR and FQNEAQ (reference sequence).